This T cell receptor beta chain was profiled in a study of a mutant IDH1 vaccine in newly diagnosed glioma. About the research overall: Beginning 4-6 weeks after radiotherapy alone, or with temozolomide cycles, vaccination took place. Among treated patients, around 62% were male and roughly 38% female, and mean age was 40.4 years.

Study-wide findings and caveats: Pseudoprogression appeared unlinked to shifts in leading peripheral T cell clonotypes.

Assay: immunoSEQ multiplex PCR; the TCRdb copy retains only in-frame clones and omits some. The sample includes about 59,000 clones, over 80% of them seen just once. About this clone itself: Antigen unknown.

Regarding time point: week 5, during vaccination. Topical imiquimod was applied with each vaccine dose, which held 300 ug of mutant IDH1 20-mer peptide. Donors harbored newly found WHO grade 3 or 4 IDH1-mutant, ATRX-lost astrocytomas. The length of the CDR3 is 14 residues. V dropped 5 bases and J dropped 1; count of bases not matched to a gene: 6. Germline lookup yields CDR1 SQVTM and CDR2 ANQGSEA. V is TRBV29-1 and J is TRBJ1-1; 8 nucleotides match TRBD1. The origin of this receptor is a woman in her thirties or forties with glioma. Source: PBMCs, taken from a glioma patient whose treatment included an IDH1 peptide vaccine. Here the CDR3 reads CSVTQGAGNTEAFF. In nucleotides, the CDR3 is TGCAGCGTTACCCAGGGGGCGGGGAACACTGAAGCTTTCTTT.